A single sample is the source of the 2 T cell receptor beta chains below, sequenced in a study of CD8 T cell repertoires and HIV-1 epitope variants. Assay used: immunoSEQ multiplex PCR; TCRdb lists only in-frame clones, some missing. The sample contains 2,500 to 3,000 clones, approximately 72% of which appear only once. Their antigens are not known. Sequenced: cultured CD8+ T cells derived from PBMCs. The receptors were gathered from a male donor with HIV.

The chain employs TRBV28 and TRBJ2-7; 8 bases are shared with TRBD1. The length of the CDR3 is 16 residues. Trimming removed 6 bases from V and 2 bases from J; junction bases left unmatched: 12. Germline loops: CDR1 MDHEN, CDR2 SYDVKM. The CDR3 nucleotides read TGTGCCAGCAGCCAATCCCGGGACAGGCGTACCTACGAGCAGTACTTC. Its protein is CASSQSRDRRTYEQYF.

The chain carries TRBV7-6 and TRBJ1-5; D remains unclear. V lost 1 base and J lost 0, with 7 bases in between. The CDR3 loop spans 15 amino acids. From germline, CDR1 is SGHVS and CDR2 FNYEAQ. The CDR3 protein is CASSLDSNSNQPQHF. CDR3 nucleotide sequence: TGTGCCAGCAGCTTAGATTCTAATAGCAATCAGCCCCAGCATTTT.